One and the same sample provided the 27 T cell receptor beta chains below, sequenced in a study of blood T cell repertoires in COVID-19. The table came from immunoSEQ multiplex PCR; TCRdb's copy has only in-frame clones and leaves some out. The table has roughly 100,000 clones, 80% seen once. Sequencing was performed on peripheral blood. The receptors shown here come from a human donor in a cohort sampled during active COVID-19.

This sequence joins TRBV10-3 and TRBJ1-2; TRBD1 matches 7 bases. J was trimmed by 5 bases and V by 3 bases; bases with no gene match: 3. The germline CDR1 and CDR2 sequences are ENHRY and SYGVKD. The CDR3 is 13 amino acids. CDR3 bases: TGTGCCATCAGTGACGGGACAGATTATGGCTACACCTTC. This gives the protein CAISDGTDYGYTF.

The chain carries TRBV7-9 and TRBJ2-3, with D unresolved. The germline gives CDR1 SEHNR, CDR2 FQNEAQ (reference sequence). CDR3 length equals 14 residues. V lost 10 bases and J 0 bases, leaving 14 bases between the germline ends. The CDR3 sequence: CATASDFSTDTQYF. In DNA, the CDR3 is TGTGCCACCGCGAGCGACTTTAGCACAGATACGCAGTATTTT.

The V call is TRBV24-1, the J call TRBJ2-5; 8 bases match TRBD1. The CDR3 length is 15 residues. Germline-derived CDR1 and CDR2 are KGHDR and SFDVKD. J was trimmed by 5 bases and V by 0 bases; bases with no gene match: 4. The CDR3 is CATSDLDRGYETQYF. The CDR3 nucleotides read TGTGCCACCAGTGATTTGGACAGGGGATATGAGACCCAGTACTTC.

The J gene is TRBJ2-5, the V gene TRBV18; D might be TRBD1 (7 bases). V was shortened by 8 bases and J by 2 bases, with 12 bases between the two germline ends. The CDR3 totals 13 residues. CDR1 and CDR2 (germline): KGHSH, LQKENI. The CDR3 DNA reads TGTGCCAGCATGGGGGGACAGCAAGAGACCCAGTACTTC. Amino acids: CASMGGQQETQYF.

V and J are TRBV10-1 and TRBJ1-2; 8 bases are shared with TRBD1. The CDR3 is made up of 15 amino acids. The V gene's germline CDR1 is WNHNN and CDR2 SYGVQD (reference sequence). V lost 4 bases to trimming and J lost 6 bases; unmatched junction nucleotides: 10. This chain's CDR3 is CASSGPGQGDNGYTF. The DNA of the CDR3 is TGCGCCAGCAGTGGTCCCGGACAGGGTGATAATGGCTACACCTTC.

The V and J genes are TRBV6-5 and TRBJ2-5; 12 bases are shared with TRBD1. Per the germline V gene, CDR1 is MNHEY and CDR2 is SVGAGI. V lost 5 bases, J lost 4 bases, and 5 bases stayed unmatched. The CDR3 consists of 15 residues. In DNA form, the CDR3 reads TGTGCCAGCAGTCTCCCGGGACAGGGGGCAGAGACCCAGTACTTC. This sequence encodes CASSLPGQGAETQYF.

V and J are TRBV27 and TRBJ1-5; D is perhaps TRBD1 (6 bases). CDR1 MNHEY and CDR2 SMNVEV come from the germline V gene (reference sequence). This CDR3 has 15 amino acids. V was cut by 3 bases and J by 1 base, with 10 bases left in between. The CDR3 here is CASSLRGTSNQPQHF. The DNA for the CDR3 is TGTGCCAGCAGTTTGAGGGGGACCAGCAATCAGCCCCAGCATTTT.

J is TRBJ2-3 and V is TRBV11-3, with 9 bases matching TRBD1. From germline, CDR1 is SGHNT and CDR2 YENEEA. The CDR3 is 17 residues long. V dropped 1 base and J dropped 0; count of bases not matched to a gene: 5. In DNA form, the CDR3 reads TGTGCCAGCAGCTTAGGACAGGGGGGCTCTAGCACAGATACGCAGTATTTT. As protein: CASSLGQGGSSTDTQYF.

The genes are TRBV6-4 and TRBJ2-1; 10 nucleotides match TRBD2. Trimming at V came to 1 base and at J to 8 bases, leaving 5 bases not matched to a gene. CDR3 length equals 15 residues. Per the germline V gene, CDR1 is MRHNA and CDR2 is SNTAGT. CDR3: CASSDLASGSYEQFF. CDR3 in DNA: TGTGCCAGCAGTGACTTGGCTAGCGGGAGTTATGAGCAGTTCTTC.

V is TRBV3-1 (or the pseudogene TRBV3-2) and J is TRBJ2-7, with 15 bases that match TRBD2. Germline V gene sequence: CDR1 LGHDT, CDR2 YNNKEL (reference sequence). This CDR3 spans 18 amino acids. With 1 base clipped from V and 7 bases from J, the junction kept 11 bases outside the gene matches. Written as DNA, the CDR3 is TGTGCCAGCAGCCAAGGCTCCGGGACTAGCGGGAGGCGTGGTGAGCAGTACTTC. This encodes CASSQGSGTSGRRGEQYF.

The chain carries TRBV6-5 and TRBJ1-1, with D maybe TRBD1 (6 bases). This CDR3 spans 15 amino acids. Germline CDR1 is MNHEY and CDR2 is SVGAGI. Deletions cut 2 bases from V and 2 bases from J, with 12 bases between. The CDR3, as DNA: TGTGCCAGCAGTTACGGCCGCAGGGGTAACACTGAAGCTTTCTTT. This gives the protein CASSYGRRGNTEAFF.

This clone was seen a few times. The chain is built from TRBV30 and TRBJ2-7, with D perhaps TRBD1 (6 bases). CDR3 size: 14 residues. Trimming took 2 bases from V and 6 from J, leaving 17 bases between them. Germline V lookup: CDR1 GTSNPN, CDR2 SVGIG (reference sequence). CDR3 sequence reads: CAWSTLTPRGEQYF. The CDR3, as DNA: TGTGCCTGGAGTACCTTGACCCCCAGGGGCGAGCAGTACTTC.

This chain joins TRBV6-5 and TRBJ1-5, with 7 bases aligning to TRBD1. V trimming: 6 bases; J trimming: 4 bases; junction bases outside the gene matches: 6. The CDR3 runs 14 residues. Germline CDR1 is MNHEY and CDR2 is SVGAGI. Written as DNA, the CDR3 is TGTGCCAGCAGCGACAGGGTTAGAAATCAGCCCCAGCATTTT. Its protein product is CASSDRVRNQPQHF.

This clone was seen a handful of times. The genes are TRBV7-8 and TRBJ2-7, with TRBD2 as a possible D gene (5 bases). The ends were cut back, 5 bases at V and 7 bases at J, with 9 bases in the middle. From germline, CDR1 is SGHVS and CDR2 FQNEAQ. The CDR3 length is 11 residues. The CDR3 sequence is CASSIRGEQYF. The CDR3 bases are TGTGCCAGCAGCATACGGGGAGAGCAGTACTTC. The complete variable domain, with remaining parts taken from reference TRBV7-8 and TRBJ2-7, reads GAGVSQSPRYKVAKRGQDVALRCDPISGHVSLFWYQQALGQGPEFLTYFQNEAQLDKSGLPSDRFFAERPEGSVSTLKIQRTQQEDSAVYLCASSIRGEQYFGPGTRLTVT.

The CDR3 region is CASSADGTSGRATQYF. The CDR3 bases are TGTGCCAGCAGTGCCGACGGGACTAGCGGGAGAGCGACCCAGTACTTC. The chain is built from TRBV2 and TRBJ2-5; TRBD2 aligns across 14 bases. Germline V gene data show CDR1 as SNHLY and CDR2 as FYNNEI. The CDR3 totals 16 residues. V trimming: 4 bases; J trimming: 7 bases; junction bases outside the gene matches: 8.

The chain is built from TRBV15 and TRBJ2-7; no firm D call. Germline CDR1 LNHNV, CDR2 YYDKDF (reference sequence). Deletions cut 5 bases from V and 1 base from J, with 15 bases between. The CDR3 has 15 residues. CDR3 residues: CATSRQNTPSYEQYF. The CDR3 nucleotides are TGTGCCACCAGCCGTCAGAATACCCCATCCTACGAGCAGTACTTC.

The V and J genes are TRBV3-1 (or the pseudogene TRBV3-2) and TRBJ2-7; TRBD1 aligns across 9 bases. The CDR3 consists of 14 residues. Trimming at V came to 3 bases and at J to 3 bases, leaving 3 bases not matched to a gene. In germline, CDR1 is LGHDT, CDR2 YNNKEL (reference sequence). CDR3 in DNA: TGTGCCAGCAGCCAGATGACAGGGGGCTACGAGCAGTACTTC. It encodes CASSQMTGGYEQYF.

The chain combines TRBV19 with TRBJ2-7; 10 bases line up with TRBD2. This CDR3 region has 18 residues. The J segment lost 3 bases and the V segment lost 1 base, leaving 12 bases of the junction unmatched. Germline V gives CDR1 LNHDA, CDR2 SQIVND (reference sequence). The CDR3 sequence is CASSIGAISGLAVYEQYF. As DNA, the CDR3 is TGTGCCAGTAGTATAGGCGCCATATCCGGACTAGCGGTCTACGAGCAGTACTTC.

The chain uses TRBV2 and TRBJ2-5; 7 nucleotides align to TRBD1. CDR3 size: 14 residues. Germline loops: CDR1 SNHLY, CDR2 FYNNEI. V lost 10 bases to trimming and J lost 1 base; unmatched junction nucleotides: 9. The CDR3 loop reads CATSRQGPQETQYF. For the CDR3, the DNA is TGTGCCACCTCCCGACAGGGACCCCAAGAGACCCAGTACTTC.

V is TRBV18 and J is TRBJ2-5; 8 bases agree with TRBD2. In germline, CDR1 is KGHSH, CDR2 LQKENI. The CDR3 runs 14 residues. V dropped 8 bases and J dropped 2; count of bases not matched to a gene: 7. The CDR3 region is CASLLSGDQETQYF. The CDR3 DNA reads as TGTGCCAGCCTACTTAGCGGGGATCAAGAGACCCAGTACTTC.

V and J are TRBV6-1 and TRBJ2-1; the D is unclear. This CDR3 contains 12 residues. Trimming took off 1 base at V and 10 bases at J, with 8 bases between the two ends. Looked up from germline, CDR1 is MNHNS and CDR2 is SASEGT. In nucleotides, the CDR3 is TGTGCCAGCAGTGAAGACAGACCAGAGCAGTTCTTC. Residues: CASSEDRPEQFF.

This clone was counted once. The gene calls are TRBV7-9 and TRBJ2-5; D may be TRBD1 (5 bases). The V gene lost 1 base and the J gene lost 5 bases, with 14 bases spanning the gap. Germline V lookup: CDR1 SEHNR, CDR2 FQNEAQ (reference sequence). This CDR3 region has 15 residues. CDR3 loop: CASSLGGGASETQYF. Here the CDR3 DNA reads TGTGCCAGCAGCTTAGGGGGTGGGGCCTCGGAGACCCAGTACTTC.

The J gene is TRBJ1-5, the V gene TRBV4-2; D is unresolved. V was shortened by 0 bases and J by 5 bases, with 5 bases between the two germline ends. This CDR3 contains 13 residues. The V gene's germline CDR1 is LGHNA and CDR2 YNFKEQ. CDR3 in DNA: TGTGCCAGCAGCCAAGATTCGGATCAGCCCCAGCATTTT. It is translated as CASSQDSDQPQHF.

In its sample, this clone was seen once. CDR3 residues: CASSPSQVGQGISGYTF. As DNA, the CDR3 is TGTGCCAGCTCACCTTCCCAAGTGGGACAGGGTATAAGTGGCTACACCTTC. The V gene is TRBV18, the J gene TRBJ1-2; 9 bases match TRBD1. CDR1 and CDR2 from the germline V gene are KGHSH and LQKENI. The CDR3 runs to 17 residues. The ends lost 3 bases at V and 7 bases at J; junction bases unmatched: 15.

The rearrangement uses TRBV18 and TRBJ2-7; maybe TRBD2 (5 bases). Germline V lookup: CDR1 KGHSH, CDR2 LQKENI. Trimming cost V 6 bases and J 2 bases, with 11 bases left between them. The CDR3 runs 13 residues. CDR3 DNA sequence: TGTGCCAGCTCCGCCAAGAGGGCCTACGAGCAGTACTTC. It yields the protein CASSAKRAYEQYF.

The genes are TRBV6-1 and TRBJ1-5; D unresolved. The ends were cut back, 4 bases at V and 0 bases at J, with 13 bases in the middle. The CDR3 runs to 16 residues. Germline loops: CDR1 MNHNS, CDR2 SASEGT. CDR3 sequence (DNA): TGTGCCAGCAGTGTTTTGGCCCCCGATAGCAATCAGCCCCAGCATTTT. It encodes CASSVLAPDSNQPQHF.

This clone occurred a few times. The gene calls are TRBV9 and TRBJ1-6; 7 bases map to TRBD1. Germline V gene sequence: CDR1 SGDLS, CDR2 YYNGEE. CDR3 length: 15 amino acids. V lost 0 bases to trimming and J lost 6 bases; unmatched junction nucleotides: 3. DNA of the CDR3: TGTGCCAGCAGCGTAGAGGGGGCTAGTAATTCACCCCTCCACTTT. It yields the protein CASSVEGASNSPLHF.